This TCR beta chain came from a study of Ad26.COV2.S vaccination and SARS-CoV-2 variants. The germline CDR1 and CDR2 sequences are MNHEY and SMNVEV (reference sequence). The trim removed 0 bases at V and 6 bases at J, leaving 3 bases unmatched. CDR3 length equals 16 residues. The protocol was immunoSEQ multiplex PCR, while the TCRdb copy is restricted to in-frame clones and leaves out a portion. The sample holds under 550,000 clones; about nine tenths are singletons and the top ten take less than 15%. The treatment here: some 19 received Ad26.COV2.S at low or high dose, single or two shots; five or six received placebo; per-sample allocation not given. It was on day 63 after the first vaccine or placebo injection that samples were taken. An Ad26 vector expressing Wuhan-strain SARS-CoV-2 spike constituted the vaccine.

The clonotype comes from a person between 18 and 65 years old who received the Ad26.COV2.S COVID-19 vaccine or a placebo. V gene TRBV27 combines with J gene TRBJ1-5; the match to TRBD1 covers 12 bases. The sequenced sample was peripheral blood, obtained in a trial of Ad26.COV2.S vaccine versus placebo. CDR3 amino acids: CASSLSGQGARQPQHF. As DNA, the CDR3 is TGTGCCAGCAGTTTATCGGGACAGGGGGCACGTCAGCCCCAGCATTTT.